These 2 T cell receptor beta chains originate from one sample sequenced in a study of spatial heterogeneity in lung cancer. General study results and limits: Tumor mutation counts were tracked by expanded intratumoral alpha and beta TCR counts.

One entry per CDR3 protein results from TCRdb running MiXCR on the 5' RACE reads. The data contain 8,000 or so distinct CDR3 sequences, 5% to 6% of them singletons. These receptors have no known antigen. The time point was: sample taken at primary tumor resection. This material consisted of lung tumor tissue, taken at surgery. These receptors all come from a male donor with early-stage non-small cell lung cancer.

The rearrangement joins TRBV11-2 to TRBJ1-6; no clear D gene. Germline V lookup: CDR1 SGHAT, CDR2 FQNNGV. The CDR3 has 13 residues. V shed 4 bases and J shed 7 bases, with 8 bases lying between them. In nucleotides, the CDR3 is TGTGCCAGCAGCTCCTCCCCGAATTCACCCCTCCACTTT. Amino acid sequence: CASSSSPNSPLHF. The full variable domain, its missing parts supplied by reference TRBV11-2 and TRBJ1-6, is EAGVAQSPRYKIIEKRQSVAFWCNPISGHATLYWYQQILGQGPKLLIQFQNNGVVDDSQLPKDRFSAERLKGVDSTLKIQPAKLEDSAVYLCASSSSPNSPLHFGNGTRLTVT.

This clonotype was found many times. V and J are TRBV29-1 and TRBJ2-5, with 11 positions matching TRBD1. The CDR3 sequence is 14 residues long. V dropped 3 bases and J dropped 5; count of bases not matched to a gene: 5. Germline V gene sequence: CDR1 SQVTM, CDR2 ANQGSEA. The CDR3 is CSVEADRGQETQYF. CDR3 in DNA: TGCAGCGTTGAGGCGGACAGGGGGCAGGAGACCCAGTACTTC.